The clone carrying this T cell receptor beta chain occurred once. Its specificity is unknown. Regarding time point: week 35, safety follow-up. Every single dose of the vaccine, 300 ug of mutant IDH1 20-mer peptide, came with topical imiquimod. This CDR3 is built from 14 residues. Germline V gene sequence: CDR1 LNHDA, CDR2 SQIVND (reference sequence). V lost 6 bases and J 3 bases, leaving 11 bases between the germline ends. This sample is part of a study of a mutant IDH1 vaccine in newly diagnosed glioma. TCRdb's table, derived via immunoSEQ multiplex PCR, lists solely in-frame clones and lacks some. The sample lists under 50,000 clones, more than 75% seen once, with more than 5.5% in the top ten.

The TCR sequence derives from a woman aged 40 to 55 with glioma. The chain is built from TRBV19 and TRBJ1-4; a weak D match, TRBD1 (5 bases). Sequenced here: PBMCs, sampled from a glioma patient whose treatment included an IDH1 peptide vaccine. CDR3 sequence: CASSRWGPNEKLFF. The CDR3 nucleotides are TGTGCCAGTAGCCGTTGGGGACCTAATGAAAAACTGTTTTTT.